This TCR beta chain came from a study of shared clonotypes between healthy human individuals. Data came from immunoSEQ multiplex PCR; TCRdb stores just in-frame clones and leaves some out. The sample gives 1.6 million or so clones, roughly 97% of which show up once; approximately 1.1% is in the top ten. As concerns this clone: Other DNA sequences in the same sample also yield this CDR3.

V was trimmed by 6 bases and J by 3 bases, leaving 6 bases between them. The CDR3 has 12 residues. Per the germline V gene, CDR1 is MDHEN and CDR2 is SYDVKM. The rearrangement links TRBV28 to TRBJ2-1; D remains ambiguous. Source material: naive CD4+ T cells sorted from blood. Subset of the sample: CD45RA+ positively selected. The sequence came from a man aged 25 to 40 in good health. The DNA of the CDR3 is TGTGCCAGCAGCCTACTCTACAATGAGCAGTTCTTC. Translation: CASSLLYNEQFF.